This T cell receptor beta chain originates from a study of radiation and T cells in renal cell carcinoma. Time point here: blood 4 weeks post-SBRT, at nephrectomy. Treatment reported: 15 Gy SBRT to primary tumor, nephrectomy 4 weeks later. Nephrectomy followed 15 Gy stereotactic body radiation by 4 weeks. Study-wide results and caveats: From baseline, blood top tumor clonotypes peaked at 2 weeks post-radiation.

Points on this clone: The antigen is undetermined.

Clones were read by immunoSEQ multiplex PCR, and TCRdb kept only the in-frame ones, dropping some. The sample has roughly 160,000 clones, about 87% seen once. The sequence derives from a woman aged 50 to 60 with renal cell carcinoma. The sample was blood, taken from a patient whose treatment included radiotherapy and nephrectomy.

The CDR3 sequence: CASSSPGQGSYNEQFF. The CDR3 region has the DNA TGTGCCAGCAGCTCTCCGGGACAGGGCTCCTACAATGAGCAGTTCTTC. The genes are TRBV5-6 and TRBJ2-1; the match to TRBD1 covers 9 bases. This CDR3 spans 16 amino acids. V gave up 3 bases and J gave up 0 bases; unmatched junction bases: 4. Per the germline V gene, CDR1 is SGHDT and CDR2 is YYEEEE. The full variable domain, in which reference TRBV5-6 and TRBJ2-1 provide the parts outside the CDR3, is DAGVTQSPTHLIKTRGQQVTLRCSPKSGHDTVSWYQQALGQGPQFIFQYYEEEERQRGNFPDRFSGHQFPNYSSELNVNALLLGDSALYLCASSSPGQGSYNEQFFGPGTRLTVL.